The subject of this entry is one T cell receptor (beta chain). Its target is not known. CDR3 length equals 13 residues. CDR1 is SQVTM, CDR2 ANQGSEA, per germline. Trimming left V 4 bases short and J 1 base short, with 10 bases between. cDNA prepared by RNA extraction and subsequent reverse transcription served as the template for sequencing. Data came from immunoSEQ multiplex PCR; TCRdb stores just in-frame clones and leaves some out. The table includes 200,000 to 250,000 clones, roughly three fifths detected once. The sample comes from a study of CD8+ T cells in alopecia areata. Study conclusions and caveats: Scalp data also include sequences from resident alphabeta T cells of normal skin.

The treatment: oral pan-JAK inhibitor, 5-10 mg twice daily. Researchers took lesional scalp punch biopsies and peripheral blood from people who were alopecia areata patients. The chain carries TRBV29-1 and TRBJ1-1; D not certain. This receptor was taken from a human donor with alopecia areata. The sample in question was CD4+ T cells sorted from blood, obtained between weeks 44 and 45, from a patient treated with tofacitinib. The chain's CDR3 is CSVAVGWNTEAFF. The CDR3 DNA is TGCAGCGTTGCGGTAGGGTGGAACACTGAAGCTTTCTTT.